The 21 T cell receptor beta chains in this list originate from one sample, sequenced in a study of control samples from healthy donors and cancer patients. The table came from immunoSEQ multiplex PCR; TCRdb's copy has only in-frame clones and leaves some out. The table lists about 64,000 clones, more than 85% of them singletons. Sequencing input: PBMCs. The receptor set was obtained from a middle-aged man with colorectal cancer.

The CDR3 spells CASSWDRDYEQYF. The DNA for the CDR3 is TGTGCCAGCAGTTGGGACAGGGACTACGAGCAGTACTTC. This chain links TRBV12-3 or TRBV12-4 with TRBJ2-7, with 9 bases aligning to TRBD1. J gave up 3 bases and V 4 bases, and 1 base lay outside the gene matches. This CDR3 is built from 13 residues.

In its sample, this clone was seen once. This chain joins TRBV19 and TRBJ1-1, with a possible D match to TRBD1 (5 bases). Trimming stripped 4 bases from V and 2 bases from J, with 17 bases between. This CDR3 is 16 amino acids long. Germline V gives CDR1 LNHDA, CDR2 SQIVND (reference sequence). The CDR3 loop is CASSKDSRGFNTEAFF. In DNA, the CDR3 is TGTGCCAGTAGTAAAGACAGCCGGGGTTTCAACACTGAAGCTTTCTTT.

The genes are TRBV19 and TRBJ2-6; the D gene could be TRBD1 or TRBD2 (5 bases each). CDR3 size: 17 residues. Trimming shortened V by 3 bases and J by 1 base, and 13 bases separated the two germline ends. CDR1 is LNHDA, CDR2 SQIVND, per germline (reference sequence). CDR3 region: CASSMGRDVSGANVLTF. The CDR3 DNA reads as TGTGCCAGTAGTATGGGCAGGGACGTGTCTGGGGCCAACGTCCTGACTTTC. Combining the CDR3 with reference TRBV19 and TRBJ2-6 gives the whole variable domain DGGITQSPKYLFRKEGQNVTLSCEQNLNHDAMYWYRQDPGQGLRLIYYSQIVNDFQKGDIAEGYSVSREKKESFPLTVTSAQKNPTAFYLCASSMGRDVSGANVLTFGAGSRLTVL.

The rearrangement links TRBV19 to TRBJ2-7; no firm D call. Germline assignment: CDR1 LNHDA and CDR2 SQIVND (reference sequence). The CDR3 extends over 15 amino acids. V shed 4 bases and J shed 1 base, with 14 bases lying between them. This chain's CDR3 is CASSKGGTPSYEQYF. CDR3 nucleotides: TGTGCCAGTAGTAAGGGCGGAACGCCATCCTACGAGCAGTACTTC. Full variable domain (remainder filled in from reference TRBV19 and TRBJ2-7): DGGITQSPKYLFRKEGQNVTLSCEQNLNHDAMYWYRQDPGQGLRLIYYSQIVNDFQKGDIAEGYSVSREKKESFPLTVTSAQKNPTAFYLCASSKGGTPSYEQYFGPGTRLTVT.

The J gene is TRBJ1-2, the V gene TRBV29-1, with a tentative D call TRBD1 (6 bases). Germline CDR1 reads SQVTM; CDR2 reads ANQGSEA. The ends were cut back, 0 bases at V and 2 bases at J, with 13 bases in the middle. This CDR3 region has 15 residues. The CDR3 is CSVEERGANNYGYTF. CDR3 nucleotides: TGCAGCGTTGAAGAGAGGGGGGCCAACAACTATGGCTACACCTTC. Drawing the rest from reference TRBV29-1 and TRBJ1-2, the complete variable domain is SAVISQKPSRDICQRGTSLTIQCQVDSQVTMMFWYRQQPGQSLTLIATANQGSEATYESGFVIDKFPISRPNLTFSTLTVSNMSPEDSSIYLCSVEERGANNYGYTFGSGTRLTVV.

In DNA, the CDR3 is TGTGCCAGCAGCCAAGATAGATCAGCAGGGGGCGAGAGAAATGAGCAGTTCTTC. Protein: CASSQDRSAGGERNEQFF. The chain couples TRBV4-2 to TRBJ2-1; TRBD1 aligns across 8 bases. V lost 0 bases and J lost 7; bases outside the gene matches: 14. Germline V gives CDR1 LGHNA, CDR2 YNFKEQ. CDR3 size: 18 residues.

V gene TRBV6-5 combines with J gene TRBJ1-3; D call uncertain. CDR1 is MNHEY and CDR2 is SVGAGI in the germline V gene. The ends were cut back, 0 bases at V and 0 bases at J, with 9 bases in the middle. The CDR3 is made up of 16 amino acids. CDR3 region: CASSYSKDGSGNTIYF. CDR3 DNA sequence: TGTGCCAGCAGTTACTCGAAGGACGGCTCTGGAAACACCATATATTTT.

The V call is TRBV6-6, the J call TRBJ1-5; D is ambiguous. V was shortened by 2 bases and J by 5 bases, with 13 bases between the two germline ends. This CDR3 comprises 15 residues. Germline V gene lookup returns CDR1 MNHNY and CDR2 SVGAGI (reference sequence). This CDR3 is CASSYDASGYQPQHF. CDR3 in DNA: TGTGCCAGCAGTTACGACGCATCTGGTTATCAGCCCCAGCATTTT.

The gene calls are TRBV7-3 and TRBJ1-1; D unclear. CDR1 and CDR2 from the germline V gene are SGHTA and FQGTGA. V dropped 2 bases and J dropped 1 base, with 5 bases sitting between them. This CDR3 has 13 amino acids. The CDR3 reads CASSLWWNTEAFF. The CDR3 coding sequence is TGTGCCAGCAGCTTATGGTGGAACACTGAAGCTTTCTTT.

CDR3 protein: CATSDSADISGNTIYF. DNA of the CDR3: TGTGCCACCAGTGATTCCGCGGACATCTCTGGAAACACCATATATTTT. The chain links TRBV24-1 to TRBJ1-3, with D perhaps matching TRBD1 (5 bases). Trimming took 2 bases from V and 0 from J, leaving 10 bases between them. CDR3 size: 16 residues. The V gene's germline CDR1 is KGHDR and CDR2 SFDVKD.

The V gene is TRBV18, the J gene TRBJ1-2, with TRBD1 as a possible D gene (5 bases). Trimming removed 4 bases at V and 5 bases at J, with 17 bases between. The germline gives CDR1 KGHSH, CDR2 LQKENI. The length of the CDR3 is 15 residues. The CDR3 region has the DNA TGTGCCAGCTCACGGACGGGGACGGAGGATTATGGCTACACCTTC. Translating it yields CASSRTGTEDYGYTF.

The chain is built from TRBV30 and TRBJ2-1; D is ambiguous. Germline CDR1 is GTSNPN and CDR2 is SVGIG (reference sequence). The ends were cut back, 1 base at V and 3 bases at J, with 10 bases in the middle. The CDR3 totals 14 residues. The CDR3 spells CAWSGVVYYNEQFF. The CDR3 DNA is TGTGCCTGGAGTGGCGTTGTCTACTACAATGAGCAGTTCTTC.

This chain links TRBV6-6 with TRBJ2-7; no clear D. Germline values: CDR1 MNHNY, CDR2 SVGAGI (reference sequence). The V end was cut by 8 bases, the J end by 2 bases, with 10 bases between. The CDR3 length is 12 residues. CDR3 sequence (DNA): TGTGCCAGCGGGCTACTCACCTACGAGCAGTACTTC. Amino acids: CASGLLTYEQYF.

This clone has just one count. The J gene is TRBJ1-1, the V gene TRBV19, with 9 positions matching TRBD1. The CDR3 covers 15 residues. Germline-derived CDR1 and CDR2 are LNHDA and SQIVND (reference sequence). V lost 5 bases to trimming and J lost 1 base; unmatched junction nucleotides: 5. For the CDR3, the DNA is TGTGCCAGTAGTTTGAGGGGACAGGGGAACACTGAAGCTTTCTTT. This encodes CASSLRGQGNTEAFF.

This sequence joins TRBV27 and TRBJ1-1; 7 positions agree with TRBD1. The germline CDR1 and CDR2 sequences are MNHEY and SMNVEV (reference sequence). Germline trimming cut 8 bases from V and 3 bases from J; bases unmatched to any gene: 3. The CDR3 loop spans 12 amino acids. CDR3 nucleotide sequence: TGTGCCAGCGTCGACAGGGACACTGAAGCTTTCTTT. Its translation: CASVDRDTEAFF.

CDR3 region: CASSNRGANVLTF. DNA for the CDR3: TGTGCCAGCAGCAACCGGGGGGCCAACGTCCTGACTTTC. This sequence joins TRBV4-2 and TRBJ2-6; D is unclear. The CDR3 loop spans 13 amino acids. Germline loops: CDR1 LGHNA, CDR2 YNFKEQ. V lost 5 bases, J lost 4 bases, and 6 bases lay in between.

The DNA for the CDR3 is TGTGCCAGCAGTTCCGCGGGGACAATCACAGATACGCAGTATTTT. Protein sequence: CASSSAGTITDTQYF. The chain employs TRBV6-2 or TRBV6-3 and TRBJ2-3; D assignment may be TRBD1 or TRBD2 (6 bases each). Germline V gene data show CDR1 as MNHEY and CDR2 as SVGEGT. The CDR3 consists of 15 residues. V was cut by 4 bases and J by 2 bases, with 13 bases left in between.

This rearrangement joins TRBV6-5 to TRBJ1-6, with 8 bases that match TRBD1. This CDR3 comprises 15 residues. Germline V lookup: CDR1 MNHEY, CDR2 SVGAGI. J lost 7 bases, V lost 7 bases, and 9 bases had no gene match. The CDR3 region is CASTLGQVQNSPLHF. DNA for the CDR3: TGTGCCAGCACCCTGGGACAGGTACAAAATTCACCCCTCCACTTT.

V and J are TRBV7-6 and TRBJ2-5; 8 positions agree with TRBD1. The CDR3 runs to 16 residues. Germline loops: CDR1 SGHVS, CDR2 FNYEAQ. Trimming removed 5 bases from V and 2 bases from J; junction bases left unmatched: 10. CDR3 residues: CASSGRTGRGQETQYF. The CDR3 DNA follows: TGTGCCAGCAGCGGCCGGACAGGGAGAGGGCAAGAGACCCAGTACTTC.

The chain carries TRBV14 and TRBJ2-1; 9 bases are shared with TRBD2. The CDR3 totals 18 residues. The J segment lost 0 bases and the V segment lost 1 base, leaving 7 bases of the junction unmatched. Germline loops: CDR1 SGHDN, CDR2 FVKESK. CDR3 residues: CASSQALAGFNSYNEQFF. In DNA form, the CDR3 reads TGTGCCAGCAGCCAAGCGCTAGCGGGGTTTAACTCCTACAATGAGCAGTTCTTC.

V gene TRBV30 combines with J gene TRBJ2-5; a possible D gene is TRBD1 (5 bases). CDR3 length equals 16 residues. Germline V gene data show CDR1 as GTSNPN and CDR2 as SVGIG (reference sequence). Trimming pared 0 bases from V and 5 bases from J, leaving 19 bases between. The CDR3 region has the DNA TGTGCCTGGAGTGTACCCCGCCCCACAGGACCGGAGACCCAGTACTTC. This gives the protein CAWSVPRPTGPETQYF.